The present T cell receptor (beta chain) was sequenced within a study of OX40 agonist ivuxolimab in advanced cancers. TCRdb's table, derived via immunoSEQ multiplex PCR, lists solely in-frame clones and lacks some. The sample lists about 110,000 clones; around 90% were seen once. The CDR3 has 17 amino acids. V shed 0 bases and J 6 bases; nucleotides not matched to a gene: 8. Germline V gene lookup returns CDR1 SGHNT and CDR2 YYREEE (reference sequence). This sequence was found in an adult with an advanced solid tumor such as melanoma, head and neck, liver or kidney cancer. V and J are TRBV5-4 and TRBJ2-2, with TRBD2 identical over 10 bases. The starting material was CD4+ or CD8+ T cells sorted from blood, obtained in a trial of the OX40 agonist ivuxolimab. The CDR3 is CASSLVGGTSVPGELFF. CDR3 in DNA: TGTGCCAGCAGCTTGGTAGGAGGGACTAGCGTGCCCGGGGAGCTGTTTTTT.